The 12 T cell receptor beta chains below were found in one sample sequenced in a study of monozygotic twins with inflammatory bowel disease. TCRdb reanalyzed the 5' RACE reads, giving one entry per CDR3 protein sequence and no DNA. The sample includes about 140,000 distinct CDR3 sequences. The sample taken for sequencing was blood. These receptors were obtained from a human donor with ulcerative colitis or Crohn's disease, or a healthy co-twin of an affected twin (not recorded which).

CDR3 region: CASSSQGTGELFF. The chain uses TRBV7-3 and TRBJ2-2; TCRdb reports TRBD1, a call that lacks DNA to check it against. CDR3 length: 13 residues. CDR1 is SGHTA and CDR2 is FQGTGA in the germline V gene. Together with reference TRBV7-3 and TRBJ2-2, the CDR3 gives the full variable domain: GAGVSQTPSNKVTEKGKYVELRCDPISGHTALYWYRQSLGQGPEFLIYFQGTGAADDSGLPNDRFFAVRPEGSVSTLKIQRTERGDSAVYLCASSSQGTGELFFGEGSRLTVL.

The chain employs TRBV4-3 and TRBJ1-5. Germline assignment: CDR1 LGHNA and CDR2 YSLEER. This CDR3 has 18 amino acids. This CDR3 is CASSQDWFRTGTNQPQHF.

This chain connects TRBV19 to TRBJ2-7. CDR1 and CDR2 from the germline V gene are LNHDA and SQIVND (reference sequence). This CDR3 has 13 amino acids. The CDR3 is CASSYPSPYEQYF. The full variable domain, completed using reference TRBV19 and TRBJ2-7, is DGGITQSPKYLFRKEGQNVTLSCEQNLNHDAMYWYRQDPGQGLRLIYYSQIVNDFQKGDIAEGYSVSREKKESFPLTVTSAQKNPTAFYLCASSYPSPYEQYFGPGTRLTVT.

The chain joins TRBV5-1 to TRBJ2-1; with no DNA, the TCRdb D assignment of TRBD2 cannot be verified. Germline-derived CDR1 and CDR2 are SGHRS and YFSETQ. CDR3 length: 15 residues. CDR3 residues: CASSPDRLVPNEQFF.

V gene TRBV6-4 combines with J gene TRBJ2-3; TCRdb lists TRBD1, though no DNA is available to test this call. This CDR3 spans 15 amino acids. Germline CDR1 reads MRHNA; CDR2 reads SNTAGT. The CDR3 sequence is CASSDGQGATDTQYF.

The chain combines TRBV3-1 with TRBJ2-2. The CDR3 runs 15 residues. Germline V lookup: CDR1 LGHDT, CDR2 YNNKEL (reference sequence). The CDR3 sequence is CASSYFVANTGELFF. Looking up the rest from reference TRBV3-1 and TRBJ2-2 gives the full variable domain: DTAVSQTPKYLVTQMGNDKSIKCEQNLGHDTMYWYKQDSKKFLKIMFSYNNKELIINETVPNRFSPKSPDKAHLNLHINSLELGDSAVYFCASSYFVANTGELFFGEGSRLTVL.

The CDR3 region is CASSPGTNVAKNIQYF. The V call is TRBV27, the J call TRBJ2-4; TCRdb reports TRBD1, a call that lacks DNA to check it against. Germline V gene sequence: CDR1 MNHEY, CDR2 SMNVEV (reference sequence). CDR3 size: 16 residues.

The chain couples TRBV12-3 or TRBV12-4 to TRBJ2-1; TCRdb outputs TRBD1, but without DNA this stays unchecked. The CDR3 extends over 19 amino acids. CDR3 protein: CASRPLKKLTGLKGNEQFF.

This chain joins TRBV7-9 and TRBJ2-1. Germline loops: CDR1 SEHNR, CDR2 FQNEAQ (reference sequence). The CDR3 runs to 14 residues. Here the CDR3 reads CASTPIEGYNEQFF.

This chain connects TRBV18 to TRBJ1-4. CDR1 is KGHSH and CDR2 is LQKENI in the germline V gene. This CDR3 comprises 14 residues. This chain's CDR3 is CASSPQMNNEKLFF.

The V gene is TRBV20-1, the J gene TRBJ2-1; TCRdb's D call of TRBD2 is untestable without DNA. The CDR3 extends over 12 amino acids. The germline gives CDR1 DFQATT, CDR2 SNEGSKA (reference sequence). CDR3 in amino acids: CSAYGTRDEQFF.

This chain joins TRBV20-1 and TRBJ2-5; as DNA is missing, the TRBD2 call by TCRdb cannot be tested. The CDR3 is 14 amino acids. Germline V lookup: CDR1 DFQATT, CDR2 SNEGSKA (reference sequence). CDR3: CSAKNPLGGETQYF.